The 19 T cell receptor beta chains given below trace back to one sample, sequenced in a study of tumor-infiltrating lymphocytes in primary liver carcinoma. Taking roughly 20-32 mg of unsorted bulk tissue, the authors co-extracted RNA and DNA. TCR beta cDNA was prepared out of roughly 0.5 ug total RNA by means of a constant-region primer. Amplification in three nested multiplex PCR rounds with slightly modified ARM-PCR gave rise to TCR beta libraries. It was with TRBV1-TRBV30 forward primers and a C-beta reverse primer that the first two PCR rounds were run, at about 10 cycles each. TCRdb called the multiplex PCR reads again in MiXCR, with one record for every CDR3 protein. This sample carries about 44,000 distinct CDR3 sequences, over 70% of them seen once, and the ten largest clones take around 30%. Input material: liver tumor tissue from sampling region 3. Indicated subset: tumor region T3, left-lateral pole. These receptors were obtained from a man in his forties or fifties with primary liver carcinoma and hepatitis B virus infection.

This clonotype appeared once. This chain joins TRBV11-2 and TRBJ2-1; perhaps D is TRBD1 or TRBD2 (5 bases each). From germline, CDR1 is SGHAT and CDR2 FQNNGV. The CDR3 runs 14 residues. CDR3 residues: CASSVIGVYNEQFF. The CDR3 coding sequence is TGTGCTAGTAGCGTGATAGGGGTTTACAATGAGCAGTTCTTC.

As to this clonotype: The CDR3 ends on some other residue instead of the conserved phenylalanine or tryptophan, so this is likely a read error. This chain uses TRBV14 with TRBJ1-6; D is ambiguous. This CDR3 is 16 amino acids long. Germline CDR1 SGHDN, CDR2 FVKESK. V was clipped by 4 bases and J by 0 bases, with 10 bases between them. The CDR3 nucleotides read TGTGCCAGCAGCCCCTACGGGAGCTCCTATAATTCACCCCTCCACTGT. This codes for CASSPYGSSYNSPLHC.

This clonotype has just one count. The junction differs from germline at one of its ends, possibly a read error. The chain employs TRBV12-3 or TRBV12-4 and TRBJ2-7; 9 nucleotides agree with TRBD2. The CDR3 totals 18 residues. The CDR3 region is CASCLISSTHAGGYEQYF. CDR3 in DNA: TGTGCCAGCTGTTTAATCTCTAGCACCCACGCGGGAGGGTACGAGCAATACTTC.

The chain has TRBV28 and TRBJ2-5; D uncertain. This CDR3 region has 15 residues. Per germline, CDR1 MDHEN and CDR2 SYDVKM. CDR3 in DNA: TGTGCTGGCAGTTCGAGGAGTGCAGCTGGTGAGACCCAGTACTTC. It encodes CAGSSRSAAGETQYF.

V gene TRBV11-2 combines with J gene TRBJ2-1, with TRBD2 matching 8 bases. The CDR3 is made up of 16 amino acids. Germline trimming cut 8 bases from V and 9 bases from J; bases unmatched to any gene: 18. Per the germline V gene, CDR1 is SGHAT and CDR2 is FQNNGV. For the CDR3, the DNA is TGTGCCAGCTGCATGGATATCGGACTAGCCATAGGTGAGCAGTTCTTC. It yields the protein CASCMDIGLAIGEQFF.

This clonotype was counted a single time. CDR3 in amino acids: CASGLVAQYF. The CDR3 DNA sequence: TGTGCGAGTGGTCTGGTGGCCCAGTACTTC. The V call is TRBV11-2, the J call TRBJ2-5; D is unresolved. The CDR3 length is 10 residues. Germline V gene lookup returns CDR1 SGHAT and CDR2 FQNNGV.

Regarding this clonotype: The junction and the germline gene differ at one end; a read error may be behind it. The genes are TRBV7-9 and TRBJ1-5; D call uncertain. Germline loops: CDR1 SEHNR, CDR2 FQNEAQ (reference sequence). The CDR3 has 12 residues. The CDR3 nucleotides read TGTGCCAGCAGCCCTCGCAATCAGCCCCATCATTTT. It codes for CASSPRNQPHHF.

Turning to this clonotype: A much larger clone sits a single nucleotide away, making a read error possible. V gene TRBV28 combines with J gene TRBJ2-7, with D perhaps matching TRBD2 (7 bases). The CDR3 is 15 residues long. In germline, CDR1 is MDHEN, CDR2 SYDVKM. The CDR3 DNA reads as TGTGTCAGCACCCGGCCCCAGGGAGGGGGTAACGAGCAGTACTTC. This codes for CVSTRPQGGGNEQYF.

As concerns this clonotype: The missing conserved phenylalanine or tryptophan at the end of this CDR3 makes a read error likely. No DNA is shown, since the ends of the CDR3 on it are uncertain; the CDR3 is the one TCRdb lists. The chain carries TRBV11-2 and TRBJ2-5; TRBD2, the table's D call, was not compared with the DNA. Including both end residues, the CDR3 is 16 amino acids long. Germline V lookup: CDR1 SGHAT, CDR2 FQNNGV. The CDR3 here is CANSLGSSGPGETQHL.

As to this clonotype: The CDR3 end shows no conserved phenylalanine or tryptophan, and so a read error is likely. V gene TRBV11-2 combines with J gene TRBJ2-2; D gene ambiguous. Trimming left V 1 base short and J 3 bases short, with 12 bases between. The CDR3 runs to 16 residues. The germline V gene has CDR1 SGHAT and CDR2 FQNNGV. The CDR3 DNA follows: TGTGCCAGCAGCTTAGTTCGCCCGCCGGACACCGGGGAGCTGTTTTCT. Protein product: CASSLVRPPDTGELFS.

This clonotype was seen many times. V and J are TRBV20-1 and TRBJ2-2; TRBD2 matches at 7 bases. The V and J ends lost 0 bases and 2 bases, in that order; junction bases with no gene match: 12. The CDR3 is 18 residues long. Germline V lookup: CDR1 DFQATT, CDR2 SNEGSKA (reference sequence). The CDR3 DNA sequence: TGCAGTGCTAGAGATGAGGCTAGCGGAGCTTTTAACACCGGGGAGCTGTTTTTT. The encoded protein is CSARDEASGAFNTGELFF.

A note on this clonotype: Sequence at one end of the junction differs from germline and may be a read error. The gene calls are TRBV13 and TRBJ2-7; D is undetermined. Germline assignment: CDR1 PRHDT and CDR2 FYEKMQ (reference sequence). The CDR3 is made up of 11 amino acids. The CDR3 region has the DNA TGTGCCAGCGGCTTACGCTGTGAGCAGTACTTC. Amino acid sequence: CASGLRCEQYF.

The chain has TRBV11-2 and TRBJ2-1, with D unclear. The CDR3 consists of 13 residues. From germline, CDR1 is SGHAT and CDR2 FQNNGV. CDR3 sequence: CASCLNGAYEQFF. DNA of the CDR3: TGTGCGAGCTGCTTAAATGGTGCCTATGAGCAGTTCTTC.

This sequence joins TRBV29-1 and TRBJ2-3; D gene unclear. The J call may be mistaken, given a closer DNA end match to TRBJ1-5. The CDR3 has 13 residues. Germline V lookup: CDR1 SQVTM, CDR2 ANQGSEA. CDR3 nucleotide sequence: TGCAGCGTTGACGGCTTTCGGCCAGATATGCAGCATTTT. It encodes CSVDGFRPDMQHF.

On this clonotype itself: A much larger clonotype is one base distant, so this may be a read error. The CDR3 nucleotides are TGTGCCAGCAGCCCGATCGGACGGCGGAACACTGAAGCTTTCTTT. It specifies CASSPIGRRNTEAFF. J is TRBJ1-1 and V is TRBV7-9; D is ambiguous. V was clipped by 5 bases and J by 1 base, with 14 bases between them. Germline CDR1 is SEHNR and CDR2 is FQNEAQ (reference sequence). The CDR3 runs 15 residues.

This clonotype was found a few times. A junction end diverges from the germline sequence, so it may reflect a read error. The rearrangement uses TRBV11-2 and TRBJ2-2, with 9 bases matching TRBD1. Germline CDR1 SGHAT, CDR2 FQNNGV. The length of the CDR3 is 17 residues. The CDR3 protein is CASSFDRDRDDTGEMFF. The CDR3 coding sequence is TGTGCCAGCAGCTTTGATCGGGACAGGGACGACACCGGGGAGATGTTTTTT.

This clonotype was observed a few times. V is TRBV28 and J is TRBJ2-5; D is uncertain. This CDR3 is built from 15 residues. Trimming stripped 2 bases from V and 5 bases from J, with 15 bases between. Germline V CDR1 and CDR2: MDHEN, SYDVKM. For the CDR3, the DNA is TGTGCCAGCAGTTTAATGCCAAGCGCTAGGGAGACCCAGTACTTC. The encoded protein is CASSLMPSARETQYF.

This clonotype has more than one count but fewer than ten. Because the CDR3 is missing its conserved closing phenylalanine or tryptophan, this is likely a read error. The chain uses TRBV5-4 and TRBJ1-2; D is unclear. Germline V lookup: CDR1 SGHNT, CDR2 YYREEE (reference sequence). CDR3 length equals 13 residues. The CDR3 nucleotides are TGTGCCAGCAGCGTGGACCGCCACTATTGCTACACCCTC. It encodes CASSVDRHYCYTL.

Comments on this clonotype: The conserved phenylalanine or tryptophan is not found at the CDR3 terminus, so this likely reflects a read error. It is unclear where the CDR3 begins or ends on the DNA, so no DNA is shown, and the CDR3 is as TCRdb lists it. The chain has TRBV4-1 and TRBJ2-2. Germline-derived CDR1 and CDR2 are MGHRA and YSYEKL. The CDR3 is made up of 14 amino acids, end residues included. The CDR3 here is CASSQNSNTGELSI.